What follows are 28 T cell receptor beta chains derived from one specimen sequenced in a study of shared clonotypes between healthy human individuals. TCRdb keeps only in-frame clones here, not all; method: immunoSEQ multiplex PCR. The table lists some 87,000 clones, 60% to 70% of them singletons. The sequencing sample was made of memory CD8+ T cells sorted from blood. Specified subset: CD45RO+ cells pooled with CCR7-negative TemRA cells. The source is a man aged 25 to 40 in good health.

This clone showed up just once. The chain combines TRBV11-2 with TRBJ2-7, with TRBD1 identical over 8 bases. This CDR3 is built from 15 residues. Looked up from germline, CDR1 is SGHAT and CDR2 is FQNNGV. Losses at the gene ends were 3 bases for V and 4 bases for J; bases not matched to a gene: 8. The CDR3 region is CASSFGTGGGYEQYF. The CDR3 region has the DNA TGTGCCAGCAGCTTTGGGACAGGAGGGGGGTACGAGCAGTACTTC.

The J gene is TRBJ2-7, the V gene TRBV14; D is undetermined. The CDR3 is made up of 13 amino acids. The germline gives CDR1 SGHDN, CDR2 FVKESK. V lost 1 base, J lost 4 bases, and 8 bases lay in between. CDR3 in amino acids: CASSQGLGYEQYF. The CDR3 bases are TGTGCCAGCAGCCAAGGTCTGGGATACGAGCAGTACTTC.

The chain couples TRBV7-2 to TRBJ2-7; tentative D call: TRBD2 (6 bases). Germline-derived CDR1 and CDR2 are SGHTA and FQGNSA. V was pared by 4 bases and J by 3 bases, with 22 bases between. The CDR3 has 17 amino acids. CDR3 sequence (DNA): TGTGCCAGCAGCTCTGATGTCGGGGGAGTTCTGAGCTACGAGCAGTACTTC. This sequence encodes CASSSDVGGVLSYEQYF.

The chain couples TRBV18 to TRBJ1-2; 12 positions agree with TRBD1. The CDR3 is made up of 16 amino acids. V lost 3 bases, J lost 7 bases, and 9 bases stayed unmatched. The V gene's germline CDR1 is KGHSH and CDR2 LQKENI. In DNA, the CDR3 is TGTGCCAGCTCACCTATACCGGGACAGGGGGCGTTTGGCTACACCTTC. This sequence encodes CASSPIPGQGAFGYTF.

V usage is TRBV5-4 and J usage is TRBJ2-7; no reliable D call. Trimming pared 5 bases from V and 0 bases from J, leaving 12 bases between. This CDR3 contains 14 residues. Germline assignment: CDR1 SGHNT and CDR2 YYREEE (reference sequence). CDR3 nucleotide sequence: TGTGCCAGCAGGCCGCGCAGAAGCTCCTACGAGCAGTACTTC. Its protein is CASRPRRSSYEQYF.

The rearrangement joins TRBV2 to TRBJ2-2; 7 bases match TRBD1. This CDR3 is built from 14 residues. The germline gives CDR1 SNHLY, CDR2 FYNNEI. V gave up 5 bases and J gave up 6 bases; unmatched junction bases: 6. The CDR3 sequence is CASSLDRVAGELFF. CDR3 coding DNA: TGTGCCAGCAGTCTAGACAGGGTGGCCGGGGAGCTGTTTTTT.

This clone was detected a few times. The genes are TRBV28 and TRBJ2-5, with a possible D match to TRBD1 (5 bases). CDR1 MDHEN and CDR2 SYDVKM come from the germline V gene. Deletions cut 10 bases from V and 1 base from J, with 16 bases between. CDR3 length equals 14 residues. The CDR3 here is CATTRDSIQETQYF. The CDR3 DNA reads TGTGCCACCACCCGAGACAGCATCCAAGAGACCCAGTACTTC. The entire variable domain, with the rest obtained from reference TRBV28 and TRBJ2-5, is as follows: DVKVTQSSRYLVKRTGEKVFLECVQDMDHENMFWYRQDPGLGLRLIYFSYDVKMKEKGDIPEGYSVSREKKERFSLILESASTNQTSMYLCATTRDSIQETQYFGPGTRLLVL.

This clone was found a few times. The rearrangement links TRBV6-1 to TRBJ2-7; TRBD2 aligns across 7 bases. The CDR3 extends over 15 amino acids. The ends lost 3 bases at V and 5 bases at J; junction bases unmatched: 10. In germline, CDR1 is MNHNS, CDR2 SASEGT. CDR3 nucleotide sequence: TGTGCCAGCAGTGAGTCCGCGGGAGCCCAGCACGAGCAGTACTTC. Its translation is CASSESAGAQHEQYF.

The chain carries TRBV9 and TRBJ1-1; TRBD1 aligns across 7 bases. The V gene end was trimmed by 4 bases and the J gene end by 2 bases; junction bases not matched to a gene: 5. The CDR3 is 14 residues long. Looked up from germline, CDR1 is SGDLS and CDR2 is YYNGEE. The CDR3: CASSPGQTNTEAFF. The CDR3 coding sequence is TGTGCCAGCAGCCCGGGACAGACTAACACTGAAGCTTTCTTT.

V usage is TRBV28 and J usage is TRBJ2-7, with unresolved D. The CDR3 is made up of 12 amino acids. Germline V gene sequence: CDR1 MDHEN, CDR2 SYDVKM. CDR3 residues: CGVAARSYEQYF. The CDR3 DNA reads TGTGGAGTGGCCGCGAGGTCCTACGAGCAGTACTTC.

This sequence joins TRBV12-1 and TRBJ2-2; the table's TRBD2 call for D was not verified on the DNA. TRBV12-1 is a pseudogene. The CDR3 spans 15 residues. For the CDR3, the DNA is TGTGCCAGCAGCCCGACTAGCGGTCGACCCGGGGAGCTGTTTTTT. The encoded protein is CASSPTSGRPGELFF.

The rearrangement joins TRBV6-1 to TRBJ2-7, with D hard to call. Germline V lookup: CDR1 MNHNS, CDR2 SASEGT. The CDR3 consists of 12 residues. Trimming took 7 bases from V and 2 from J, leaving 9 bases between them. CDR3 loop: CASTVSTYEQYF. CDR3 in DNA: TGTGCCAGCACCGTTTCAACCTACGAGCAGTACTTC.

This sequence joins TRBV30 and TRBJ2-2; D is unclear. The germline V gene has CDR1 GTSNPN and CDR2 SVGIG (reference sequence). With 2 bases removed from V and 1 base from J, the gap between germline ends came to 5 bases. The CDR3 is made up of 13 amino acids. The chain's CDR3 is CAWSFENTGELFF. The CDR3 coding sequence is TGTGCCTGGAGTTTCGAGAACACCGGGGAGCTGTTTTTT.

This rearrangement joins TRBV29-1 to TRBJ2-5; TRBD2 aligns across 9 bases. This CDR3 comprises 18 residues. Germline V gene data show CDR1 as SQVTM and CDR2 as ANQGSEA. CDR3 sequence (DNA): TGCGGGGGCTCGTATGGCCTAGCGGGACCTAGCGGGGAAGAGACCCAGTACTTC. Translating it yields CGGSYGLAGPSGEETQYF. The variable domain in full, with the rest retrieved from reference TRBV29-1 and TRBJ2-5, is SAVISQKPSRDICQRGTSLTIQCQVDSQVTMMFWYRQQPGQSLTLIATANQGSEATYESGFVIDKFPISRPNLTFSTLTVSNMSPEDSSIYLCGGSYGLAGPSGEETQYFGPGTRLLVL.

Here the CDR3 reads CASRPSGRYEQYF. CDR3 DNA: TGTGCCAGCAGACCTAGCGGGAGGTACGAGCAGTACTTC. V gene TRBV27 combines with J gene TRBJ2-7; 11 nucleotides align to TRBD2. The CDR3 runs to 13 residues. V dropped 6 bases and J dropped 4; count of bases not matched to a gene: 2. Germline V gene lookup returns CDR1 MNHEY and CDR2 SMNVEV (reference sequence).

This chain links TRBV28 with TRBJ2-7; 8 bases agree with TRBD1. The CDR3 is made up of 16 amino acids. Germline lookup yields CDR1 MDHEN and CDR2 SYDVKM. V shed 5 bases and J 3 bases; nucleotides not matched to a gene: 12. DNA for the CDR3: TGTGCCAGCAGTAGGGACCGGGACAGGCAATTCTACGAGCAGTACTTC. This gives the protein CASSRDRDRQFYEQYF.

The V gene is TRBV15, the J gene TRBJ1-1; possibly TRBD1 for D (5 bases). This CDR3 comprises 15 residues. The V and J ends lost 1 base and 1 base respectively, with 10 bases between them. Germline V gives CDR1 LNHNV, CDR2 YYDKDF (reference sequence). The CDR3 DNA sequence: TGTGCCACCAGCAGAGGTGGGCAGGGGAACACTGAAGCTTTCTTT. It translates to CATSRGGQGNTEAFF.

On this clone: Other DNA sequences from this sample encode an identical CDR3 as well. The J gene is TRBJ2-7, the V gene TRBV6-6; D is uncertain. Germline V gene lookup returns CDR1 MNHNY and CDR2 SVGAGI (reference sequence). The CDR3 contains 13 residues. V was pared by 0 bases and J by 4 bases, with 7 bases between. CDR3 sequence reads: CASSYSSSYEQYF. CDR3 DNA: TGTGCCAGCAGTTACTCAAGTTCGTACGAGCAGTACTTC.

The V gene is TRBV5-1, the J gene TRBJ2-3; D not certain. This CDR3 is built from 11 residues. V lost 7 bases to trimming and J lost 2 bases, with 5 bases between them. Germline-derived CDR1 and CDR2 are SGHRS and YFSETQ. Written as DNA, the CDR3 is TGCGCCAGCGGAAACACAGATACGCAGTATTTT. This sequence encodes CASGNTDTQYF.

This clone was observed many times. V and J are TRBV25-1 and TRBJ2-1, with 7 bases aligning to TRBD1. V lost 2 bases to trimming and J lost 7 bases; unmatched junction nucleotides: 14. Germline values: CDR1 MGHDK, CDR2 SYGVNS. There are 17 residues in the CDR3. As DNA, the CDR3 is TGTGCCAGCAGTGAACGACAGGGACCTACTCTAGAAAATGAGCAGTTCTTC. It translates to CASSERQGPTLENEQFF. Full variable domain (outside the CDR3, taken from reference TRBV25-1 and TRBJ2-1): EADIYQTPRYLVIGTGKKITLECSQTMGHDKMYWYQQDPGMELHLIHYSYGVNSTEKGDLSSESTVSRIRTEHFPLTLESARPSHTSQYLCASSERQGPTLENEQFFGPGTRLTVL.

This sequence joins TRBV19 and TRBJ2-1, with D possibly TRBD2 on 5 matching bases. The CDR3 length is 14 residues. V dropped 4 bases and J dropped 12 bases, with 19 bases sitting between them. Germline values: CDR1 LNHDA, CDR2 SQIVND (reference sequence). CDR3 residues: CASSKSPVIEGQFF. The DNA for the CDR3 is TGTGCCAGTAGTAAATCCCCGGTTATCGAGGGGCAGTTCTTC.

The V and J genes are TRBV5-8 and TRBJ2-7; possibly TRBD1 for D (6 bases). The CDR3 consists of 13 residues. Germline assignment: CDR1 SGHTS and CDR2 YDEGEE. V gave up 2 bases and J gave up 2 bases, with 8 bases separating them. The CDR3 spells CASSFGQTYEQYF. DNA of the CDR3: TGTGCCAGCAGCTTTGGACAGACCTACGAGCAGTACTTC.

The V gene is TRBV28, the J gene TRBJ2-5; tentative D call: TRBD2 (6 bases). CDR3 length equals 18 residues. CDR1 is MDHEN and CDR2 is SYDVKM in the germline V gene. Trimming left V 3 bases short and J 4 bases short, with 24 bases between. Here the CDR3 DNA reads TGTGCCAGCAGTTTTAGGGCCCCGGGAGCGGGTTTAGGAGAGACCCAGTACTTC. It is translated as CASSFRAPGAGLGETQYF.

In its sample, this clone was seen many times. This chain connects TRBV6-1 to TRBJ2-6; 7 bases fit TRBD1. The CDR3 has 17 residues. Trimming cost V 4 bases and J 0 bases; bases outside gene matches: 6. Germline CDR1 is MNHNS and CDR2 is SASEGT. For the CDR3, the DNA is TGTGCCAGCAGTGTCCGGGACAGCTTCTCTGGGGCCAACGTCCTGACTTTC. Its protein product is CASSVRDSFSGANVLTF.

A note on this clone: A far bigger clonotype differs at one base, so this is likely a read error. Within the sample, other DNA sequences also encode this same CDR3. The genes are TRBV4-3 and TRBJ2-7; a weak D match, TRBD1 (5 bases). Trimming took off 0 bases at V and 4 bases at J, with 10 bases between the two ends. The CDR3 is 14 residues long. Germline V lookup: CDR1 LGHNA, CDR2 YSLEER. For the CDR3, the DNA is TGCGCCAGCAGCCAAGAGCAAGGGGCATACGAGCAGTACTTC. Protein: CASSQEQGAYEQYF.

V usage is TRBV25-1 and J usage is TRBJ2-1; 8 positions agree with TRBD2. Germline trimming cut 4 bases from V and 0 bases from J; bases unmatched to any gene: 5. CDR1 and CDR2 from the germline V gene are MGHDK and SYGVNS. This CDR3 contains 16 residues. CDR3: CASSGQSGSSYNEQFF. Here the CDR3 DNA reads TGTGCCAGCAGTGGGCAGAGCGGGAGCTCCTACAATGAGCAGTTCTTC.

The chain combines TRBV11-2 with TRBJ2-1; D remains unclear. Trimming removed 5 bases from V and 10 bases from J, with 15 bases in between. This CDR3 has 13 residues. Germline V gene data show CDR1 as SGHAT and CDR2 as FQNNGV. In DNA form, the CDR3 reads TGTGCCAGCAGCGTACACGAGATCGGGGAGCAGTTCTTC. Translated, it gives CASSVHEIGEQFF.

The V and J genes are TRBV6-1 and TRBJ2-7; 10 bases match TRBD1. The CDR3 loop spans 15 amino acids. V trimming: 6 bases; J trimming: 0 bases; junction bases outside the gene matches: 5. Germline lookup yields CDR1 MNHNS and CDR2 SASEGT. CDR3 nucleotides: TGTGCCAGCAGGATGGGACAGGGGATCTCCTACGAGCAGTACTTC. Amino acid sequence: CASRMGQGISYEQYF.